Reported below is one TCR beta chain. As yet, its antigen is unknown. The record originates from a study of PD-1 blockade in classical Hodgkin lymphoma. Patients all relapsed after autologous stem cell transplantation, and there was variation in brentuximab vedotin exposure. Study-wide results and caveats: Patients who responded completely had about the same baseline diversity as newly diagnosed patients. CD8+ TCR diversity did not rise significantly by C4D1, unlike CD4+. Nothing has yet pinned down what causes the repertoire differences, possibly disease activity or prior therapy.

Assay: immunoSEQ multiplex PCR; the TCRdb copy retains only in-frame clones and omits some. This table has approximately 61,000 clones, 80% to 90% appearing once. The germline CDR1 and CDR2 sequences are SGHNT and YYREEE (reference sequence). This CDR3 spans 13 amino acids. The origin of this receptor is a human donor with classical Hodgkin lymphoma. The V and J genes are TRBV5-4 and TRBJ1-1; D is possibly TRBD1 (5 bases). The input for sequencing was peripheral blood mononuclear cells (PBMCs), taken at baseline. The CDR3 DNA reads TGTGCTAGCGGGGCCTACGGTCTCACTGAAGCTTTCTTT. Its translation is CASGAYGLTEAFF.